These 25 T cell receptor beta chains came from one sample sequenced in a study of T cell responses to AZD1222 COVID-19 vaccine. TCRdb's table, derived via immunoSEQ multiplex PCR, lists solely in-frame clones and lacks some. This sample has about 93,000 clones, with 70% to 90% found just once. The source material was peripheral blood, sampled on day 0 of AZD1222 vaccination. The source of these receptors is an adult in good health.

V gene TRBV19 combines with J gene TRBJ2-1; D may be TRBD2 (6 bases). This CDR3 contains 16 residues. Trimming cost V 4 bases and J 0 bases, with 13 bases left between them. Germline V gives CDR1 LNHDA, CDR2 SQIVND (reference sequence). CDR3 sequence reads: CASSRFGRGSYNEQFF. In DNA form, the CDR3 reads TGTGCCAGTAGTAGGTTCGGGAGAGGCTCCTACAATGAGCAGTTCTTC.

In regard to this clone: The sample contains more than one DNA sequence encoding this CDR3. This chain uses TRBV9 with TRBJ2-3; TRBD2 might be the D (7 bases). V shed 0 bases and J shed 4 bases, with 15 bases lying between them. The germline V gene encodes CDR1 SGDLS and CDR2 YYNGEE. This CDR3 comprises 16 residues. The CDR3 loop is CASSVGWGGPADTQYF. Here the CDR3 DNA reads TGTGCCAGCAGCGTAGGGTGGGGGGGGCCCGCAGATACGCAGTATTTT.

The chain joins TRBV4-1 to TRBJ1-1; D not resolved. Trimming took 0 bases from V and 6 from J, leaving 5 bases between them. This CDR3 comprises 12 residues. CDR1 is MGHRA, CDR2 YSYEKL, per germline. The CDR3 region has the DNA TGCGCCAGCAGCCAAGAGGGGTCTGAAGCTTTCTTT. Translating gives CASSQEGSEAFF.

The chain joins TRBV27 to TRBJ1-2, with D maybe TRBD1 (5 bases). Trimming took 0 bases from V and 4 from J, leaving 9 bases between them. The germline V gene has CDR1 MNHEY and CDR2 SMNVEV (reference sequence). The CDR3 is made up of 14 amino acids. The CDR3 spells CASSLSGTVYGYTF. The CDR3 DNA reads as TGTGCCAGCAGTTTATCGGGGACGGTCTATGGCTACACCTTC.

Only one count was recorded for this clone. This chain connects TRBV4-3 to TRBJ1-2; maybe TRBD1 (5 bases). V lost 5 bases and J lost 1, with 14 bases in between. Germline V lookup: CDR1 LGHNA, CDR2 YSLEER. The CDR3 sequence is 15 residues long. The CDR3 loop is CASSKTGLNNYGYTF. CDR3 DNA: TGCGCCAGCAGCAAGACGGGACTGAATAACTATGGCTACACCTTC.

This clone was recorded a few times. The rearrangement uses TRBV24-1 and TRBJ1-3; TRBD1 is a possible D gene (5 bases). The CDR3 length is 15 residues. Looked up from germline, CDR1 is KGHDR and CDR2 is SFDVKD. Trimming took off 5 bases at V and 0 bases at J, with 10 bases between the two ends. This chain's CDR3 is CATSVKGSSGNTIYF. The CDR3 DNA follows: TGTGCCACCAGTGTTAAGGGGAGCTCTGGAAACACCATATATTTT.

V gene TRBV12-3 or TRBV12-4 combines with J gene TRBJ2-1; 7 nucleotides align to TRBD2. Trimming at V came to 3 bases and at J to 8 bases, leaving 4 bases not matched to a gene. CDR3 length: 13 residues. CDR3 bases: TGTGCCAGCAGTTTGCGGGGGAGAGATGAGCAGTTCTTC. It codes for CASSLRGRDEQFF.

This clone was counted only a few times. The chain links TRBV6-2 or TRBV6-3 to TRBJ1-5; D unresolved. CDR1 MNHEY and CDR2 SVGEGT come from the germline V gene. This CDR3 has 16 amino acids. Trimming removed 6 bases from V and 4 bases from J, with 19 bases in between. CDR3 sequence (DNA): TGTGCCAGCAGCCACGTTCTCGGACGGGGAAATCAGCCCCAGCATTTT. Amino acids: CASSHVLGRGNQPQHF.

This sequence joins TRBV11-2 and TRBJ2-4, with D possibly called TRBD1 or TRBD2 (5 bases each). The germline V and J ends were trimmed by 1 base and 8 bases, with 18 bases remaining between them. CDR1 is SGHAT and CDR2 is FQNNGV in the germline V gene. CDR3 length: 16 amino acids. The CDR3 spells CASSLGRQGAADIQYF. CDR3 DNA: TGTGCCAGCAGCTTAGGGAGGCAGGGAGCCGCGGACATTCAGTACTTC. Together with reference TRBV11-2 and TRBJ2-4, the CDR3 gives the full variable domain: EAGVAQSPRYKIIEKRQSVAFWCNPISGHATLYWYQQILGQGPKLLIQFQNNGVVDDSQLPKDRFSAERLKGVDSTLKIQPAKLEDSAVYLCASSLGRQGAADIQYFGAGTRLSVL.

The chain has TRBV19 and TRBJ1-1; D gene unclear. This CDR3 spans 13 amino acids. The germline V gene encodes CDR1 LNHDA and CDR2 SQIVND (reference sequence). The V gene lost 2 bases and the J gene lost 6 bases, with 10 bases spanning the gap. CDR3 coding DNA: TGTGCCAGTAGTATACATGCCGGCCCTGAAGCTTTCTTT. Translating gives CASSIHAGPEAFF. The full variable domain, with the rest looked up from reference TRBV19 and TRBJ1-1, is DGGITQSPKYLFRKEGQNVTLSCEQNLNHDAMYWYRQDPGQGLRLIYYSQIVNDFQKGDIAEGYSVSREKKESFPLTVTSAQKNPTAFYLCASSIHAGPEAFFGQGTRLTVV.

This chain uses TRBV30 with TRBJ2-7; 8 bases map to TRBD2. The CDR3 is 13 amino acids. After removal of 3 bases from V and 9 bases from J, the junction contained 10 bases not matched to a gene. The germline CDR1 and CDR2 sequences are GTSNPN and SVGIG (reference sequence). The chain's CDR3 is CAWSRLGGEGQYF. DNA of the CDR3: TGTGCCTGGAGCCGCCTCGGGGGGGAGGGGCAGTACTTC.

The V and J genes are TRBV5-4 and TRBJ2-3; no firm D call. The ends were cut back, 0 bases at V and 6 bases at J, with 14 bases in the middle. Germline V gene data show CDR1 as SGHNT and CDR2 as YYREEE (reference sequence). The CDR3 runs to 15 residues. CDR3 sequence reads: CASSLASSVGDTQYF. The CDR3, as DNA: TGTGCCAGCAGCTTGGCCAGTAGTGTCGGGGATACGCAGTATTTT.

This clone occurred a few times. The chain employs TRBV20-1 and TRBJ1-1; D is unresolved. Germline V gives CDR1 DFQATT, CDR2 SNEGSKA (reference sequence). This CDR3 has 11 amino acids. Deletions cut 3 bases from V and 0 bases from J, with 2 bases between. The CDR3 sequence is CSARMNTEAFF. The CDR3 coding sequence is TGCAGTGCTAGGATGAACACTGAAGCTTTCTTT.

V gene TRBV7-9 combines with J gene TRBJ2-2, with TRBD2 matching 11 bases. The V segment lost 0 bases and the J segment 4 bases; nucleotides outside the gene matches: 1. Germline V lookup: CDR1 SEHNR, CDR2 FQNEAQ (reference sequence). CDR3 length: 16 residues. CDR3 in DNA: TGTGCCAGCAGCTTAGCACTAGCGGGAGTCACCGGGGAGCTGTTTTTT. Protein: CASSLALAGVTGELFF.

J is TRBJ1-6 and V is TRBV12-5, with D hard to call. Per the germline V gene, CDR1 is LGHNT and CDR2 is FRNRAP. The CDR3 is 13 residues long. Trimming left V 2 bases short and J 7 bases short, with 6 bases between. This CDR3 is CASGLFGNSPLHF. CDR3 DNA: TGTGCTAGTGGTTTGTTCGGGAATTCACCCCTCCACTTT.

The chain recombines TRBV5-1 with TRBJ2-2; weak D call: TRBD1 (6 bases). Deletions cut 4 bases from V and 7 bases from J, with 11 bases between. Germline V gives CDR1 SGHRS, CDR2 YFSETQ. CDR3 length: 13 residues. This CDR3 reads CASSTNRVGELFF. The CDR3, as DNA: TGCGCCAGCAGCACTAACAGGGTCGGGGAGCTGTTTTTT.

This clone appeared a few times. The genes are TRBV27 and TRBJ1-6; D not resolved. The germline gives CDR1 MNHEY, CDR2 SMNVEV (reference sequence). Trimming pared 3 bases from V and 7 bases from J, leaving 13 bases between. The CDR3 spans 15 residues. The CDR3 is CASSFGGPGNSPLHF. CDR3 in DNA: TGTGCCAGCAGTTTTGGAGGGCCGGGGAATTCACCCCTCCACTTT.

This clone was picked up one time. The rearrangement joins TRBV29-1 to TRBJ2-7; D remains ambiguous. The V and J ends lost 4 bases and 2 bases respectively, with 9 bases between them. The CDR3 is made up of 12 amino acids. The germline CDR1 and CDR2 sequences are SQVTM and ANQGSEA. CDR3 in amino acids: CSVGLSAYEQYF. The CDR3 region has the DNA TGCAGCGTTGGTCTATCAGCCTACGAGCAGTACTTC.

The V gene is TRBV25-1, the J gene TRBJ2-5; D is possibly TRBD1 (6 bases). Deletions cut 8 bases from V and 3 bases from J, with 16 bases between. CDR1 and CDR2 from the germline V gene are MGHDK and SYGVNS. This CDR3 is built from 14 residues. The CDR3 protein is CASSGGPGEETQYF. The CDR3 DNA reads as TGTGCCAGCTCGGGCGGCCCAGGGGAAGAGACCCAGTACTTC.

The gene calls are TRBV14 and TRBJ2-7, with D uncertain. The CDR3 length is 12 residues. The germline V gene has CDR1 SGHDN and CDR2 FVKESK. Trimming pared 1 base from V and 5 bases from J, leaving 6 bases between. In DNA, the CDR3 is TGTGCCAGCAGCCAAGTGTACCACGAGCAGTACTTC. Protein sequence: CASSQVYHEQYF.

The V gene is TRBV7-6, the J gene TRBJ1-1; D may be TRBD1 (6 bases). This CDR3 spans 14 amino acids. Trimming took off 5 bases at V and 3 bases at J, with 13 bases between the two ends. From germline, CDR1 is SGHVS and CDR2 FNYEAQ. The CDR3 loop reads CASSGGPGDTEAFF. The CDR3 DNA is TGTGCCAGCAGCGGGGGGCCGGGGGACACTGAAGCTTTCTTT.

This chain links TRBV9 with TRBJ2-2; D is unclear. V lost 0 bases to trimming and J lost 4 bases, with 4 bases between them. Germline lookup yields CDR1 SGDLS and CDR2 YYNGEE. The CDR3 covers 13 residues. CDR3: CASSVVATGELFF. CDR3 coding DNA: TGTGCCAGCAGCGTAGTGGCCACCGGGGAGCTGTTTTTT.

V is TRBV5-1 and J is TRBJ2-5; D is perhaps TRBD2 (5 bases). CDR1 and CDR2 from the germline V gene are SGHRS and YFSETQ. Trimming removed 2 bases from V and 1 base from J, with 9 bases in between. The CDR3 spans 14 residues. The CDR3 DNA reads as TGCGCCAGCAGCTTTGGCGGGCCCCAAGAGACCCAGTACTTC. Protein: CASSFGGPQETQYF.

This chain joins TRBV5-6 and TRBJ2-5; TRBD1 matches 7 bases. Germline loops: CDR1 SGHDT, CDR2 YYEEEE. This CDR3 has 16 amino acids. J lost 1 base, V lost 3 bases, and 9 bases had no gene match. The chain's CDR3 is CASSWELTGPQETQYF. The CDR3 DNA sequence: TGTGCCAGCAGCTGGGAATTGACAGGGCCCCAAGAGACCCAGTACTTC.

V is TRBV6-5 and J is TRBJ1-5; 8 bases line up with TRBD1. This CDR3 is 14 amino acids long. V shed 6 bases, J shed 6 bases, and the junction held 7 bases outside the gene matches. Per the germline V gene, CDR1 is MNHEY and CDR2 is SVGAGI. The CDR3 here is CASRIGQGGQPQHF. CDR3 in DNA: TGTGCCAGCAGGATCGGACAGGGCGGTCAGCCCCAGCATTTT.